This TCR beta chain was obtained from a study of human versus mouse CDR3 diversity and MHC coevolution. Findings and caveats of the study: Human T cells were selected on a handful of MHC II alleles.

Germline V gives CDR1 SGHRS, CDR2 YFSETQ. This CDR3 has 15 amino acids. V lost 4 bases and J lost 4; bases outside the gene matches: 10. The method was immunoSEQ multiplex PCR; TCRdb's version includes in-frame clones alone and lacks a portion of them. This sample has about 73,000 clones; 92% occur once, and the top ten carry around 0.15%. As regards this clone: Its specificity is unknown.

Naive CD4 T cells were sorted as CD45RO-negative, CD62L-positive. V is TRBV5-1 and J is TRBJ1-2; TRBD1 matches at 7 bases. The source is a person aged 30-69 years in good health. The sequenced material came from naive CD4+ T cells from blood. Subset given: CD45RO-negative CD62L-positive naive CD4 T cells. CDR3: CASSPLTGTAYGYTF. CDR3 DNA: TGCGCCAGCAGCCCACTGACAGGGACGGCCTATGGCTACACCTTC.